These 24 T cell receptor beta chains originate from one sample sequenced in a study of shared clonotypes between healthy human individuals. The method was immunoSEQ multiplex PCR; TCRdb's version includes in-frame clones alone and lacks a portion of them. This table holds some 470,000 clones, roughly four fifths found once. Sequencing was performed on PBMCs. The receptors come from a woman aged 40 to 49 in good health. Some clones in this sample may be carry-over from other donors' samples.

This clone has a handful of counts. At the DNA level, this CDR3 is encoded by other sequences in the same sample as well. The chain employs TRBV6-1 and TRBJ2-2; 8 bases match TRBD1. The V gene end was trimmed by 2 bases and the J gene end by 3 bases; junction bases not matched to a gene: 5. The CDR3 contains 16 residues. CDR1 MNHNS and CDR2 SASEGT come from the germline V gene. The CDR3 region is CASSEFPGGYTGELFF. DNA of the CDR3: TGTGCCAGCAGTGAATTCCCAGGGGGCTACACCGGGGAGCTGTTTTTT.

This clone showed up many times. This chain connects TRBV9 to TRBJ2-7, with D unresolved. The germline V gene encodes CDR1 SGDLS and CDR2 YYNGEE. V was cut by 4 bases and J by 0 bases, with 11 bases left in between. This CDR3 spans 14 amino acids. The CDR3 sequence is CASSLRVDSYEQYF. As DNA, the CDR3 is TGTGCCAGCAGCTTAAGGGTAGACTCCTACGAGCAGTACTTC.

The chain employs TRBV6-1 and TRBJ2-5, with TRBD1 matching 9 bases. There are 15 residues in the CDR3. Per the germline V gene, CDR1 is MNHNS and CDR2 is SASEGT. V lost 10 bases and J lost 3; bases outside the gene matches: 12. The chain's CDR3 is CATTPGTGREETQYF. CDR3 coding DNA: TGTGCCACCACGCCGGGGACAGGGAGGGAAGAGACCCAGTACTTC.

The chain couples TRBV6-1 to TRBJ2-5; D is ambiguous. V lost 11 bases and J lost 3, with 16 bases in between. This CDR3 is 13 amino acids long. Germline V CDR1 and CDR2: MNHNS, SASEGT. CDR3 protein: CAGQLGVKETQYF. CDR3 nucleotide sequence: TGTGCCGGCCAGTTAGGTGTCAAAGAGACCCAGTACTTC.

The chain has TRBV6-6 and TRBJ2-7, with 7 bases identical to TRBD1. Looked up from germline, CDR1 is MNHNY and CDR2 is SVGAGI (reference sequence). The V gene end was trimmed by 7 bases and the J gene end by 1 base; junction bases not matched to a gene: 10. This CDR3 has 15 amino acids. CDR3 loop: CASMGQGEGSYEQYF. CDR3 nucleotides: TGTGCCAGCATGGGGCAGGGGGAAGGTTCCTACGAGCAGTACTTC.

The chain joins TRBV28 to TRBJ1-1, with D unresolved. Germline CDR1 and CDR2: MDHEN and SYDVKM. V gave up 5 bases and J gave up 5 bases, with 9 bases separating them. The CDR3 sequence is 12 residues long. In DNA, the CDR3 is TGTGCCAGCAGTCCCGCCCGGACTGAAGCTTTCTTT. Translating it yields CASSPARTEAFF.

V gene TRBV10-3 combines with J gene TRBJ2-1; possible D gene TRBD2, 6 bases. The V end lost 6 bases, the J end lost 3 bases, and 15 bases lay between the germline ends. The CDR3 is 15 residues long. Germline-derived CDR1 and CDR2 are ENHRY and SYGVKD. The DNA of the CDR3 is TGTGCCATCAGCTCCCGGGAGTTTAACTACAATGAGCAGTTCTTC. This gives the protein CAISSREFNYNEQFF.

This clone was counted only a few times. The CDR3 region is CASSFYTDTQYF. In nucleotides, the CDR3 is TGTGCCAGCAGCTTCTACACAGATACGCAGTATTTT. The genes are TRBV11-1 and TRBJ2-3; D unclear. CDR3 length: 12 residues. Germline V gene lookup returns CDR1 SGHAT and CDR2 FQDESV (reference sequence). Deletions cut 3 bases from V and 2 bases from J, with 3 bases between.

Concerning this clone itself: A read error likely explains this, since a far larger clone differs by one base. Other DNA sequences from this sample encode an identical CDR3 as well. CDR3 in amino acids: CATSRRTGGRSPLHF. The CDR3, as DNA: TGTGCCACCAGCAGAAGAACAGGGGGTCGATCACCCCTCCACTTC. V gene TRBV15 combines with J gene TRBJ1-6; 8 bases are shared with TRBD1. The CDR3 sequence is 15 residues long. Germline CDR1 is LNHNV and CDR2 is YYDKDF (reference sequence).

This clone is a singleton in its sample. The chain carries TRBV7-3 and TRBJ2-1; no clear D. The germline CDR1 and CDR2 sequences are SGHTA and FQGTGA. The V and J ends lost 5 bases and 6 bases respectively, with 11 bases between them. The CDR3 length is 13 residues. For the CDR3, the DNA is TGTGCCAGCAGCACTCGACTCTCCAATGAGCAGTTCTTC. It specifies CASSTRLSNEQFF.

The rearrangement links TRBV11-2 to TRBJ2-3; D uncertain. Germline assignment: CDR1 SGHAT and CDR2 FQNNGV. V lost 1 base, J lost 4 bases, and 6 bases lay in between. The CDR3 has 13 amino acids. The DNA of the CDR3 is TGTGCCAGCAGCTTAGGGTTTTCAGATACGCAGTATTTT. Residues: CASSLGFSDTQYF.

This clone was seen a few times. This chain joins TRBV6-1 and TRBJ1-5, with 7 bases aligning to TRBD1. CDR1 is MNHNS, CDR2 SASEGT, per germline. The trim removed 5 bases at V and 5 bases at J, leaving 3 bases unmatched. This CDR3 comprises 13 residues. The CDR3 DNA sequence: TGTGCCAGCAGTTCTCAGGGGGATCAGCCCCAGCATTTT. It codes for CASSSQGDQPQHF.

This clone was found a few times. This chain joins TRBV28 and TRBJ2-7; D not resolved. Trimming pared 4 bases from V and 7 bases from J, leaving 11 bases between. The CDR3 has 12 amino acids. Germline lookup yields CDR1 MDHEN and CDR2 SYDVKM. The CDR3, as DNA: TGTGCCAGCAGTTCTCCTCAGGAGGAGCAGTACTTC. Its translation is CASSSPQEEQYF.

The V call is TRBV5-8, the J call TRBJ1-5; D unclear. Germline-derived CDR1 and CDR2 are SGHTS and YDEGEE. CDR3 size: 13 residues. The ends were cut back, 4 bases at V and 6 bases at J, with 11 bases in the middle. The CDR3 DNA is TGTGCCAGCAGCCGGATGGCGGGTCAGCCCCAGCATTTT. It is translated as CASSRMAGQPQHF.

CDR3 DNA: TGTGCCAGCAGTTCAGGGGCCCTCTACGAGCAGTACTTC. It is translated as CASSSGALYEQYF. V usage is TRBV28 and J usage is TRBJ2-5; D perhaps matches TRBD1 (6 bases). The end of the DNA fits TRBJ2-7 better, so the J call may be wrong. This CDR3 region has 13 residues. Germline lookup yields CDR1 MDHEN and CDR2 SYDVKM.

This chain connects TRBV7-8 to TRBJ2-3; D is perhaps TRBD1 or TRBD2 (5 bases each). CDR1 is SGHVS and CDR2 is FQNEAQ in the germline V gene. The CDR3 contains 19 residues. The V and J ends lost 6 bases and 0 bases respectively, with 25 bases between them. CDR3 in amino acids: CASSRPGTTPRISTDTQYF. DNA for the CDR3: TGTGCCAGCAGTCGCCCCGGGACCACTCCGAGAATCAGCACAGATACGCAGTATTTT.

This clone was detected only once. CDR3 sequence: CASSSSAGGLDTQYF. The CDR3 nucleotides are TGTGCCAGCAGCTCCTCAGCGGGAGGGTTAGATACGCAGTATTTT. V usage is TRBV7-3 and J usage is TRBJ2-3; TRBD2 matches at 10 bases. Germline loops: CDR1 SGHTA, CDR2 FQGTGA. The CDR3 has 15 amino acids. Losses at the gene ends were 4 bases for V and 5 bases for J; bases not matched to a gene: 6.

The chain carries TRBV28 and TRBJ2-5, with no clear D. Germline V gives CDR1 MDHEN, CDR2 SYDVKM. Trimming cost V 2 bases and J 2 bases, with 6 bases left between them. This CDR3 region has 13 residues. The CDR3 sequence: CASSLPEQETQYF. CDR3 bases: TGTGCCAGCAGTTTACCAGAACAAGAGACCCAGTACTTC.

The chain links TRBV18 to TRBJ2-1; D gene unclear. Germline V gene sequence: CDR1 KGHSH, CDR2 LQKENI. The length of the CDR3 is 13 residues. The V end lost 4 bases, the J end lost 8 bases, and 12 bases lay between the germline ends. CDR3 sequence reads: CASSQDRLHEQFF. The CDR3 coding sequence is TGTGCCAGCTCACAGGACCGTTTGCATGAGCAGTTCTTC.

This chain uses TRBV11-2 with TRBJ2-3; possibly TRBD2 for D (6 bases). Germline V gives CDR1 SGHAT, CDR2 FQNNGV. The CDR3 covers 16 residues. The V end lost 4 bases, the J end lost 2 bases, and 16 bases lay between the germline ends. The CDR3 nucleotides read TGTGCCAGCAGCTACCGCATCGGGGGAGACACAGATACGCAGTATTTT. Residues: CASSYRIGGDTDTQYF.

V gene TRBV9 combines with J gene TRBJ1-5, with D possibly being TRBD1 (6 bases). The CDR3 covers 15 residues. The V gene's germline CDR1 is SGDLS and CDR2 YYNGEE. V was pared by 3 bases and J by 0 bases, with 10 bases between. The CDR3 DNA reads TGTGCCAGCAGCGCCACAGGGTTTAGCAATCAGCCCCAGCATTTT. Amino acids: CASSATGFSNQPQHF.

Comments on this clone: It differs at one base from a far larger clone, so likely a read error. This chain links TRBV4-3 with TRBJ2-3, with D unresolved. The germline V and J ends were trimmed by 2 bases and 4 bases, with 13 bases remaining between them. The CDR3 loop spans 15 amino acids. Germline V gives CDR1 LGHNA, CDR2 YSLEER. CDR3 in amino acids: CASSQNRLGADTQYF. CDR3 bases: TGCGCCAGCAGCCAAAATAGGCTGGGTGCAGATACGCAGTATTTT.

Of note for this clone: Only one base separates this from a far larger clonotype, so it likely reflects a read error. V is TRBV6-1 and J is TRBJ1-5; no definite D call. The CDR3 has 13 amino acids. Germline assignment: CDR1 MNHNS and CDR2 SASEGT. CDR3 sequence reads: CASGDLSNQPQHF. CDR3 DNA sequence: TGTGCCAGCGGTGATCTTAGCAATCAGCCCCAGCATTTT.

The rearrangement uses TRBV6-5 and TRBJ1-4, with unresolved D. Trimming pared 6 bases from V and 8 bases from J, leaving 16 bases between. The CDR3 contains 14 residues. The germline V gene has CDR1 MNHEY and CDR2 SVGAGI. CDR3 amino acids: CASSREGHGEKLFF. The CDR3 DNA reads TGTGCCAGCAGCCGAGAAGGGCACGGGGAAAAACTGTTTTTT.